This record covers a single TCR beta chain. TCRdb called the RT-PCR reads again in MiXCR, with one record for every CDR3 protein. The data show about 480,000 distinct CDR3 sequences, roughly 13% seen once. The data derive from a study of response to subunit inactivated influenza vaccine. CDR3 length: 15 residues. CDR1 is MNHEY, CDR2 SVGAGI, per germline. Between the trimmed V and J ends, which lost 4 bases and 1 base, there was a span of 13 bases. This chain links TRBV6-5 with TRBJ1-1; maybe TRBD1 (6 bases). The clonotype originates from a man aged 45-65 years who received an inactivated influenza vaccine. The material was PBMCs from blood, obtained more than 35 days after vaccination. The CDR3, as DNA: TGTGCCAGCAGTTTCACCCGAGGGGGGAACACTGAAGCTTTCTTT. Amino acid sequence: CASSFTRGGNTEAFF.